The present TCR beta chain was sequenced within a study of shared clonotypes between healthy human individuals. V was clipped by 3 bases and J by 0 bases, with 9 bases between them. The CDR3 consists of 15 residues. The V gene's germline CDR1 is MNHEY and CDR2 SMNVEV (reference sequence). Original data processing: There were no quality scores in the junction-only immunoSEQ sequences, so filtering differed. TCRdb's copy holds only in-frame clones and misses some; the assay was immunoSEQ multiplex PCR. V and J calls and clone size follow that table, whereas D and trimming were derived from the DNA. The repertoire holds 2 million to 2.5 million clones, with approximately 93% as singletons. Only Caucasian adults living in Nashville, Tennessee served as donors. This clone came up once.

The receptor comes from a man between 18 and 35 years old in good health. Some clones in this sample may be carry-over from other donors' samples. The sample consisted of naive CD4+ T cells from PBMCs. Noted subset: CD45RA+ positively selected. The chain has TRBV27 and TRBJ2-4; D gene ambiguous. CDR3 protein: CASSFGSLAKNIQYF. In nucleotides, the CDR3 is TGTGCCAGCAGTTTCGGCAGTCTAGCCAAAAACATTCAGTACTTC.